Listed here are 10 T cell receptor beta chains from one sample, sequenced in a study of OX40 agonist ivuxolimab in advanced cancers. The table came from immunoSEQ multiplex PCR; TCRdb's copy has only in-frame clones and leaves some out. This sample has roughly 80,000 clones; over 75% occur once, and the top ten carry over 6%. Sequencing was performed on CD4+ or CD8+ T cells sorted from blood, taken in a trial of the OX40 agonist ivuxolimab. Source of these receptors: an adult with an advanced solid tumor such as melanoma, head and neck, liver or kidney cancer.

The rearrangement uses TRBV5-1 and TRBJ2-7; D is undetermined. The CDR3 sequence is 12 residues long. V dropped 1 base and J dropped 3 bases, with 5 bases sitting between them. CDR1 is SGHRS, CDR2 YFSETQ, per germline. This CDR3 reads CASSLSGYEQYF. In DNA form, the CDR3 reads TGCGCCAGCAGCTTGTCTGGCTACGAGCAGTACTTC.

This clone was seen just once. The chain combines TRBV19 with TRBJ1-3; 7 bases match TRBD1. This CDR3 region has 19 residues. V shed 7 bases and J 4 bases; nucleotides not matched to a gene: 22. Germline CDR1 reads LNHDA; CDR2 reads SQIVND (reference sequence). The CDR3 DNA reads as TGTGCCAGTACCGCGGAGGGGACCCGGGACAGTGTATTAGGAAACACCATATATTTT. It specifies CASTAEGTRDSVLGNTIYF.

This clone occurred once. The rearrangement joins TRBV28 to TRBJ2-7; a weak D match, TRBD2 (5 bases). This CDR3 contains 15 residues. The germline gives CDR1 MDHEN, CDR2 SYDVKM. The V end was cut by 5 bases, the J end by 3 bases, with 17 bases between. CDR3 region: CASSAASGVHYEQYF. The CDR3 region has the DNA TGTGCCAGCAGTGCCGCCAGCGGAGTACACTACGAGCAGTACTTC.

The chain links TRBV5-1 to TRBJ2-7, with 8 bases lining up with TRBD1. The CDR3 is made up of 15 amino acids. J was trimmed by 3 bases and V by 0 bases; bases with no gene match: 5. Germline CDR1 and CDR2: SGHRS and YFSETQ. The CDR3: CASSLGGTGIYEQYF. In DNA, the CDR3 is TGCGCCAGCAGCTTGGGTGGGACAGGTATCTACGAGCAGTACTTC.

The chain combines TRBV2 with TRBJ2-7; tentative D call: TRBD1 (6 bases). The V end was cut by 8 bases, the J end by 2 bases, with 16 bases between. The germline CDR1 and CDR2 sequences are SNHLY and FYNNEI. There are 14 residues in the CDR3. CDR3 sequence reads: CASWGSGATYEQYF. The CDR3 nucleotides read TGTGCCAGCTGGGGCTCAGGGGCAACCTACGAGCAGTACTTC. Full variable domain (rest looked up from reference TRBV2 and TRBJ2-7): EPEVTQTPSHQVTQMGQEVILRCVPISNHLYFYWYRQILGQKVEFLVSFYNNEISEKSEIFDDQFSVERPDGSNFTLKIRSTKLEDSAMYFCASWGSGATYEQYFGPGTRLTVT.

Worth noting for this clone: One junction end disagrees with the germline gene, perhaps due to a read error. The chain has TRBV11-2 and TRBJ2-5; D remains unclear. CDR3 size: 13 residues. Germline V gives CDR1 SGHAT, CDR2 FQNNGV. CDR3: CASSFENQEAQYF. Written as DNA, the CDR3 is TGTGCCAGCAGCTTTGAGAATCAAGAGGCCCAGTACTTC. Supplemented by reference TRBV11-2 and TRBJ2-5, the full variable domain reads EAGVAQSPRYKIIEKRQSVAFWCNPISGHATLYWYQQILGQGPKLLIQFQNNGVVDDSQLPKDRFSAERLKGVDSTLKIQPAKLEDSAVYLCASSFENQEAQYFGPGTRLLVL.

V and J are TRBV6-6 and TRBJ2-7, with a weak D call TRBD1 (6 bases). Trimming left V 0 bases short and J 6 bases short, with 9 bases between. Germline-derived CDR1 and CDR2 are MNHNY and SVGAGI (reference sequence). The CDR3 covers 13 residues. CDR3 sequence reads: CASSYSDRSEQYF. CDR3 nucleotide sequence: TGTGCCAGCAGTTACTCAGACAGGAGCGAGCAGTACTTC.

DNA of the CDR3: TGTGCCATCAGTGAGTCCACAGATACGCAGTATTTT. Encoded protein: CAISESTDTQYF. V gene TRBV10-3 combines with J gene TRBJ2-3; the D is unclear. The CDR3 has 12 amino acids. V lost 0 bases, J lost 2 bases, and 0 bases lay in between. Per the germline V gene, CDR1 is ENHRY and CDR2 is SYGVKD.

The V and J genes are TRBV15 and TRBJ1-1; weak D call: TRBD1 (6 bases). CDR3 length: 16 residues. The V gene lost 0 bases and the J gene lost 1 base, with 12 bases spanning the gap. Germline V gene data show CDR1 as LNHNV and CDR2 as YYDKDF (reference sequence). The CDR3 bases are TGTGCCACCAGCAGAGATATCACAGGGTGGAACACTGAAGCTTTCTTT. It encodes CATSRDITGWNTEAFF.

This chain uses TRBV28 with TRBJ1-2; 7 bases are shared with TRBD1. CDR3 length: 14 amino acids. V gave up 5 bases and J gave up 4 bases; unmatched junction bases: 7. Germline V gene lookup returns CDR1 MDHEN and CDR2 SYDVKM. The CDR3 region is CASSRPGTVYGYTF. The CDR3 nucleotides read TGTGCCAGCAGTCGTCCCGGGACAGTCTATGGCTACACCTTC.